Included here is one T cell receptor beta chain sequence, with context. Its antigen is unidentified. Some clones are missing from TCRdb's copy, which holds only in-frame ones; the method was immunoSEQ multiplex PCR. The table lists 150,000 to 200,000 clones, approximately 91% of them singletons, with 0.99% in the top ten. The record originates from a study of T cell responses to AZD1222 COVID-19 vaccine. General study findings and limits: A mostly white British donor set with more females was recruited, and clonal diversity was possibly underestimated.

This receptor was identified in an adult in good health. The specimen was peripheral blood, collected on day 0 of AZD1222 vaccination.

The DNA for the CDR3 is TGTGCCAGCAGCTTAGGGGGCCCCCTCTCTGGAAACACCATATATTTT. It codes for CASSLGGPLSGNTIYF. The chain links TRBV7-2 to TRBJ1-3; D possibly corresponds to TRBD1 (5 bases). This CDR3 spans 16 amino acids. The germline V gene has CDR1 SGHTA and CDR2 FQGNSA. Trimming removed 1 base at V and 0 bases at J, with 10 bases between.